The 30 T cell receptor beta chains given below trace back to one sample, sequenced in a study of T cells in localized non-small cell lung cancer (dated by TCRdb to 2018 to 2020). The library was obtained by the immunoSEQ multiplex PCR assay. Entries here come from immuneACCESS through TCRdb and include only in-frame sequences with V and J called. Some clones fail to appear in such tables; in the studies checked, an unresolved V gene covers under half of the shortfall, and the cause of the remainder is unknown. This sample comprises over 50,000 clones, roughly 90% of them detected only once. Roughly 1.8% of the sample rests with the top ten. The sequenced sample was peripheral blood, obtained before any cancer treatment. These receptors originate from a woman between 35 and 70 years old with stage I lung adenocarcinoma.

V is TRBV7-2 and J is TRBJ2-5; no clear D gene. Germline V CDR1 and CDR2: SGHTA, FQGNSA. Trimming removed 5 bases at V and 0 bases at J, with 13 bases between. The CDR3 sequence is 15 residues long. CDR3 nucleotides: TGTGCCAGCAGCCCTATTACAACGTACCAAGAGACCCAGTACTTC. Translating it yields CASSPITTYQETQYF.

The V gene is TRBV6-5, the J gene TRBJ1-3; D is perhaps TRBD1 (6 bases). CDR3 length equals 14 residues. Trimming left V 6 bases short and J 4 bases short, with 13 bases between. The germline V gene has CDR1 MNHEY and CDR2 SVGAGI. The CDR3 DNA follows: TGTGCCAGCAGGCCCGGGGGGGCCGGAAACACCATATATTTT. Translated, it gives CASRPGGAGNTIYF.

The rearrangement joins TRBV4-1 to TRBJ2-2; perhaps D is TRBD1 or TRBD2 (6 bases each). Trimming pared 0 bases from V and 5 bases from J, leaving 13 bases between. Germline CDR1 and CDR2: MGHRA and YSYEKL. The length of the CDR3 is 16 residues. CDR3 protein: CASSQDSGAGTGELFF. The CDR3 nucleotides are TGCGCCAGCAGCCAAGACTCGGGGGCAGGGACCGGGGAGCTGTTTTTT.

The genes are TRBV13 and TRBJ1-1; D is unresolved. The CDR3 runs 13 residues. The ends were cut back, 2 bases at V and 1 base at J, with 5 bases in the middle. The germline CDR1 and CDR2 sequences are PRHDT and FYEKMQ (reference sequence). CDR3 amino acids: CASSLQRNTEAFF. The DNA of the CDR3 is TGTGCCAGCAGCTTACAGAGGAACACTGAAGCTTTCTTT.

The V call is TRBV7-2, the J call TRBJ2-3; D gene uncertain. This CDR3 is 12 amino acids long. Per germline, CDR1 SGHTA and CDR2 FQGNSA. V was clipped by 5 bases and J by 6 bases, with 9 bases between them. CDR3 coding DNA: TGTGCCAGCAGCCTGGCCAGCGATACGCAGTATTTT. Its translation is CASSLASDTQYF. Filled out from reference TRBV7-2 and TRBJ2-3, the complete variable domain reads GAGVSQSPSNKVTEKGKDVELRCDPISGHTALYWYRQSLGQGLEFLIYFQGNSAPDKSGLPSDRFSAERTGGSVSTLTIQRTQQEDSAVYLCASSLASDTQYFGPGTRLTVL.

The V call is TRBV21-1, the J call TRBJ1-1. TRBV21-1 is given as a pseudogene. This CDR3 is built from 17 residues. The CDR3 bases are TGTGCCAGCAGCAAAGGACGGGGGGCGCATATGAACACTGAAGCTTTCTTT. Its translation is CASSKGRGAHMNTEAFF.

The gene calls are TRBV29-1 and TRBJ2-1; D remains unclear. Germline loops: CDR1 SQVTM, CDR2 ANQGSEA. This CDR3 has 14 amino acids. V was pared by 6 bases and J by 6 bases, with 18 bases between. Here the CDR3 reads CSVPPRSGPNEQFF. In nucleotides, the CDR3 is TGCAGCGTGCCTCCTCGGTCCGGACCCAATGAGCAGTTCTTC.

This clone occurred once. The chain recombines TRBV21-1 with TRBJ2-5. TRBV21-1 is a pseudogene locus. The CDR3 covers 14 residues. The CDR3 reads CASSFSSFWETQYF. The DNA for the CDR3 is TGTGCCAGCAGCTTTTCCTCCTTCTGGGAGACCCAGTACTTC.

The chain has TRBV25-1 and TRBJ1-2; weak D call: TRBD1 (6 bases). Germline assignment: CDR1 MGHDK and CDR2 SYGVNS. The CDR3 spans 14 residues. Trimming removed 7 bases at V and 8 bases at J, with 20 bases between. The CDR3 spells CASTSEGGLGGYTF. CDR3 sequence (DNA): TGTGCCAGCACTTCCGAGGGGGGATTAGGCGGCTACACCTTC.

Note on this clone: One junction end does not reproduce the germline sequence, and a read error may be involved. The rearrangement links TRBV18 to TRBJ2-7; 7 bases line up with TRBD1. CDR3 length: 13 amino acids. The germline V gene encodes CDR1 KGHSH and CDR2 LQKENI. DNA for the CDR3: TGTGCCAGCTCACCGTTTCAGGGACAAGGACAGGACTTC. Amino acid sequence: CASSPFQGQGQDF.

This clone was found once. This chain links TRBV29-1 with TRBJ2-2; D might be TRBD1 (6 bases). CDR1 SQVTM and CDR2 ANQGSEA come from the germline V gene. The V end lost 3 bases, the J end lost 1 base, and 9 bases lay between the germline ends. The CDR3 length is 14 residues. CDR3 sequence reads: CSVDVGQNTGELFF. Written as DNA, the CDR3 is TGCAGCGTTGATGTGGGACAGAACACCGGGGAGCTGTTTTTT.

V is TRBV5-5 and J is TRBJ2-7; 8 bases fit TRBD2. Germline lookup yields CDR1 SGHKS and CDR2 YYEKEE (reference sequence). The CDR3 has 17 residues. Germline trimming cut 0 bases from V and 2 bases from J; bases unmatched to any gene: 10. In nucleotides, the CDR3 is TGTGCCAGCAGCTTGGCCGGGGTAGCGGGGCAGGCCTACGAGCAGTACTTC. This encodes CASSLAGVAGQAYEQYF.

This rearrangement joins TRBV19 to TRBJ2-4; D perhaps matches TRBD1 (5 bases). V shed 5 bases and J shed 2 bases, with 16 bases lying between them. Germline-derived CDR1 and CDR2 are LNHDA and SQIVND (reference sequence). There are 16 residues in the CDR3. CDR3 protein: CASSLPDSGTKNIQYF. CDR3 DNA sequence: TGTGCCAGTAGTCTTCCAGACTCAGGGACCAAAAACATTCAGTACTTC. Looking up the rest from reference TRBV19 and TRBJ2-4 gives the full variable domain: DGGITQSPKYLFRKEGQNVTLSCEQNLNHDAMYWYRQDPGQGLRLIYYSQIVNDFQKGDIAEGYSVSREKKESFPLTVTSAQKNPTAFYLCASSLPDSGTKNIQYFGAGTRLSVL.

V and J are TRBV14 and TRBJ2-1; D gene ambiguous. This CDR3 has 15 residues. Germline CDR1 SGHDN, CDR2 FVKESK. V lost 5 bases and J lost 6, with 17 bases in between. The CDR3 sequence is CASSNKLGPVNEQFF. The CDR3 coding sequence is TGTGCCAGCAGCAACAAATTAGGCCCCGTCAATGAGCAGTTCTTC.

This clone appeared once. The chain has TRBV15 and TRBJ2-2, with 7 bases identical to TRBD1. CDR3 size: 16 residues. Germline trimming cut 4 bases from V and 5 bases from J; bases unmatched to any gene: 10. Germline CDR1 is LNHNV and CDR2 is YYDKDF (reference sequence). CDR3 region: CATSTIRDRLTGELFF. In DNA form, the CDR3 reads TGTGCCACCAGCACTATAAGGGACAGATTGACCGGGGAGCTGTTTTTT.

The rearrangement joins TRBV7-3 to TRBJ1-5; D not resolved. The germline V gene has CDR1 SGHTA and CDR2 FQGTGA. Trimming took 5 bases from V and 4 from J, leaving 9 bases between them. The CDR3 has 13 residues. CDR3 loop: CASSLDENQPQHF. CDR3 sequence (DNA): TGTGCCAGCAGCCTCGACGAGAATCAGCCCCAGCATTTT.

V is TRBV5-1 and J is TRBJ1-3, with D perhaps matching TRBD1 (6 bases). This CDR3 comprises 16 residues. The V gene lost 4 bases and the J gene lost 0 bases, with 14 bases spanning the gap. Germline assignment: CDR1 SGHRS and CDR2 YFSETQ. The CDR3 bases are TGCGCCAGCAGCCTGACGGACAGATTCTCTGGAAACACCATATATTTT. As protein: CASSLTDRFSGNTIYF. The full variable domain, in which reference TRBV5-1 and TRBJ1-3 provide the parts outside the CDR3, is KAGVTQTPRYLIKTRGQQVTLSCSPISGHRSVSWYQQTPGQGLQFLFEYFSETQRNKGNFPGRFSGRQFSNSRSEMNVSTLELGDSALYLCASSLTDRFSGNTIYFGEGSWLTVV.

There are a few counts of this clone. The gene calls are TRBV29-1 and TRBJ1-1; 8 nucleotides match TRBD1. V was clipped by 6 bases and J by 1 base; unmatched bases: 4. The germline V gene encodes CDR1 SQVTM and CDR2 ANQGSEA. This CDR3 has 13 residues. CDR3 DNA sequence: TGCAGCGTACTACAGGGGGAGAACACTGAAGCTTTCTTT. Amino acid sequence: CSVLQGENTEAFF. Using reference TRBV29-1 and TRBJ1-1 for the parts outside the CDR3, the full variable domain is SAVISQKPSRDICQRGTSLTIQCQVDSQVTMMFWYRQQPGQSLTLIATANQGSEATYESGFVIDKFPISRPNLTFSTLTVSNMSPEDSSIYLCSVLQGENTEAFFGQGTRLTVV.

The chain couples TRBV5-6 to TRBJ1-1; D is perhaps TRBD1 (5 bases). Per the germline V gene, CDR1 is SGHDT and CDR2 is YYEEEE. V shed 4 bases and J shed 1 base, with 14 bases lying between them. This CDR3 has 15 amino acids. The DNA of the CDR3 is TGTGCCAGCAGCCAATCCGGGACTGGGAACACTGAAGCTTTCTTT. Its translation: CASSQSGTGNTEAFF.

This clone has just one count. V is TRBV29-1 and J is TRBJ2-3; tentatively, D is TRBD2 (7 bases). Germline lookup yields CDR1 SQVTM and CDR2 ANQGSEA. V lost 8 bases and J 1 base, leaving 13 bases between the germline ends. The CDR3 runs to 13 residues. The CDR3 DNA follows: TGCAGCTCTGGGGGGGGCGGCACAGATACGCAGTATTTT. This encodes CSSGGGGTDTQYF.

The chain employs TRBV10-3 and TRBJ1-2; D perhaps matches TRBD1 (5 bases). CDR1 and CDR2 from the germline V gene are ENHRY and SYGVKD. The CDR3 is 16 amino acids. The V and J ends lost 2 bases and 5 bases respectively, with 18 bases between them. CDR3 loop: CAISETLRERLYGYTF. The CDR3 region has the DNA TGTGCCATCAGTGAGACGCTCAGGGAGCGTCTTTATGGCTACACCTTC.

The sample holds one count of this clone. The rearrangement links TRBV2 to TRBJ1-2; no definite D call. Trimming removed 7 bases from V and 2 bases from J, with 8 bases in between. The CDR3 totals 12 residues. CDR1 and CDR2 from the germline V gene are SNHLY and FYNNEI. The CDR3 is CASNIANYGYTF. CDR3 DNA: TGTGCCAGCAATATCGCCAACTATGGCTACACCTTC.

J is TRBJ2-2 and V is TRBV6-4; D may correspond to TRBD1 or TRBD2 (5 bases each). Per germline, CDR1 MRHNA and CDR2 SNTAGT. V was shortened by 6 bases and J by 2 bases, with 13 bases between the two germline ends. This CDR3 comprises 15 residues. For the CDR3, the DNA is TGTGCCAGCAGACGAACCGGGGCTAACACCGGGGAGCTGTTTTTT. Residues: CASRRTGANTGELFF.

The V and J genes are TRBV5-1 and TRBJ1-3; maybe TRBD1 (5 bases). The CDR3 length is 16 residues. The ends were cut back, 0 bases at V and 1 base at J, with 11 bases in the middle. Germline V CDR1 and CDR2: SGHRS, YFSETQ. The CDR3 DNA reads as TGCGCCAGCAGCTTGGAAAGCAGGGCTTCTGGAAACACCATATATTTT. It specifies CASSLESRASGNTIYF.

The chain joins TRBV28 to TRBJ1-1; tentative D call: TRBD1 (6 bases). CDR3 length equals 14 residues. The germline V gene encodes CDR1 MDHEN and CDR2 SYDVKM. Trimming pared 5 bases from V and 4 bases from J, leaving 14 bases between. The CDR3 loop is CASSIPGATTEAFF. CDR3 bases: TGTGCCAGCAGTATCCCGGGGGCAACCACTGAAGCTTTCTTT.

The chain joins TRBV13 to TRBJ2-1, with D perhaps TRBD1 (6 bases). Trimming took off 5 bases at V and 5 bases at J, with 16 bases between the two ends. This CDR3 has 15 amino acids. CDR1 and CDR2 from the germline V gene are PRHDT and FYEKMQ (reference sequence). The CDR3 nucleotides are TGTGCCAGCAGCACCCCCGGGACACCCCACAATGAGCAGTTCTTC. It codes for CASSTPGTPHNEQFF.

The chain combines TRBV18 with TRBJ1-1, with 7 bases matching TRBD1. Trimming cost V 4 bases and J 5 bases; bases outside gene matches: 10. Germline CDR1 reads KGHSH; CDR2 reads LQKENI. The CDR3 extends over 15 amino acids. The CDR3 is CASSLPKTGTTEAFF. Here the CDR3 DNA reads TGTGCCAGCTCACTCCCAAAGACAGGGACGACTGAAGCTTTCTTT.

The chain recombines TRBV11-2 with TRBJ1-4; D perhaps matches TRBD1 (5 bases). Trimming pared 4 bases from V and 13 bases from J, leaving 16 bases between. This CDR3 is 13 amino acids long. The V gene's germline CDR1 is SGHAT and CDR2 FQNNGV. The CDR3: CASSSLGGITLFF. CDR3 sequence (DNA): TGTGCCAGCAGCTCTTTGGGGGGGATTACACTGTTTTTT. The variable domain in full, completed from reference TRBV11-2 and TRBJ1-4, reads EAGVAQSPRYKIIEKRQSVAFWCNPISGHATLYWYQQILGQGPKLLIQFQNNGVVDDSQLPKDRFSAERLKGVDSTLKIQPAKLEDSAVYLCASSSLGGITLFFGSGTQLSVL.

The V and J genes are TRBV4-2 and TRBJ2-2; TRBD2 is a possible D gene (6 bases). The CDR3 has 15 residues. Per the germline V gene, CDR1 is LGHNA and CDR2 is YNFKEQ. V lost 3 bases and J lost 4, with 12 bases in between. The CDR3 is CASSQATGVTGELFF. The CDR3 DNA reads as TGTGCCAGCAGCCAGGCTACGGGGGTCACCGGGGAGCTGTTTTTT.

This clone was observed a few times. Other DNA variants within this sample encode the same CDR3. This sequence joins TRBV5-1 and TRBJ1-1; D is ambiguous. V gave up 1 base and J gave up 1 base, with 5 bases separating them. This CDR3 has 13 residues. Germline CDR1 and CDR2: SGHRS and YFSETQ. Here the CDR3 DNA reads TGCGCCAGCAGCTTGAACCGGAACACTGAAGCTTTCTTT. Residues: CASSLNRNTEAFF.